A selection of T cell receptor beta chains follows, all from one sample in a study of shared clonotypes between healthy human individuals. The repertoire was sequenced with immunoSEQ multiplex PCR; TCRdb's copy has only in-frame clones and lacks some. The sample lists 1,500,000 or so clones, approximately 98.5% occurring once. Sequencing was performed on naive CD4+ T cells sorted from blood. The receptors were gathered from a man aged 30 to 45 in good health. CDR3s include the opening cysteine and the closing phenylalanine or tryptophan. A D gene is named only where the DNA matches it firmly. Clone size is given for some rows only: seen once, a few or many times, or a class if the clone is expanded.

TRBD1 | TRBJ2-7 | TRBV6-6 | NA | TGTGCCAGCACCAAAGGACAGGGGGCTTACGAGCAGTACTTC | CASTKGQGAYEQYF
NA | TRBJ2-2 | TRBV7-9 | NA | TGTGCCAGCAGCTTATCAGGGGTCACCGGGGAGCTGTTTTTT | CASSLSGVTGELFF
NA | TRBJ2-3 | TRBV18 | NA | TGTGCCAGCTCACCAGGGGGACGGCTTGGCACAGATACGCAGTATTTT | CASSPGGRLGTDTQYF
NA | TRBJ1-4 | TRBV5-1 | NA | TGCGCCAGCAGCCAGACCGGGACTGGCCGTGAAAAACTGTTTTTT | CASSQTGTGREKLFF
TRBD1 | TRBJ1-2 | TRBV5-7 | NA | TGTGCCAGCAGCTGGGGGACGACAGGGGGCGGTGGCTACACCTTC | CASSWGTTGGGGYTF
NA | TRBJ2-2 | TRBV11-2 | NA | TGTGCCAGCAGCTTAATCCAGTCGATCGGGGAGCTGTTTTTT | CASSLIQSIGELFF
NA | TRBJ1-3 | TRBV9 | NA | TGTGCCAGCAGCGTAGGTGGCCAAGGAAACACCATATATTTT | CASSVGGQGNTIYF
NA | TRBJ2-7 | TRBV10-3 | NA | TGTGCCATCAGTGAGCCGGGAGCAACTAACCCCTACGAGCAGTACTTC | CAISEPGATNPYEQYF
NA | TRBJ1-5 | TRBV7-9 | NA | TGTGCCAGCAGCTCACCCGATTCTAACCGCAATCAGCCCCAGCATTTT | CASSSPDSNRNQPQHF
NA | TRBJ2-3 | TRBV11-2 | NA | TGTGCCAGCAGCTTAGCTGGGGGAGTAAATACGCAGTATTTT | CASSLAGGVNTQYF
NA | TRBJ1-5 | TRBV19 | once | TGTGCCAGTAGTAGCGGGGGTGGAGGACAGCCCCAGCATTTT | CASSSGGGGQPQHF
TRBD2 | TRBJ2-1 | TRBV7-3 | NA | TGTGCCAGCAGCTCCTTGCCGGGGACTAGCCGGTACAATGAGCAGTTCTTC | CASSSLPGTSRYNEQFF
NA | TRBJ2-3 | TRBV10-2 | NA | TGCGCCAGCAGTGAGCTGGTCACAGATACGCAGTATTTT | CASSELVTDTQYF
NA | TRBJ1-4 | TRBV7-8 | NA | TGTGCCAGCAGCGGCGGGGCTTTTAATGAAAAACTGTTTTTT | CASSGGAFNEKLFF
NA | TRBJ2-3 | TRBV28 | NA | TGTGCCAGCAGTACAGTAGGGGGTGCGGGAGATACGCAGTATTTT | CASSTVGGAGDTQYF
NA | TRBJ2-7 | TRBV28 | NA | TGTGCCAGCAGTTTCCCAAACTACGAGCAGTACTTC | CASSFPNYEQYF
NA | TRBJ1-5 | TRBV6-5 | NA | TGTGCCAGCAGTTTGGGTCAGAGCGAAAATCAGCCCCAGCATTTT | CASSLGQSENQPQHF
TRBD1 | TRBJ1-1 | TRBV30 | NA | TGTGCCTGGAGTGGCTTACAGGGGAGAGCTTTCTTT | CAWSGLQGRAFF
TRBD2 | TRBJ2-1 | TRBV7-2 | NA | TGTGCCAGCAGCTCACTAGCGGGGATCAACAATGAGCAGTTCTTC | CASSSLAGINNEQFF
NA | TRBJ2-1 | TRBV5-1 | once | TGCGCCAGCACCCTATCAGGTGCATACAATGAGCAGTTCTTC | CASTLSGAYNEQFF
NA | TRBJ1-5 | TRBV7-6 | NA | TGTGCCAGCAGCTTAGCGCCCGCGCGAGGACAGCCCCAGCATTTT | CASSLAPARGQPQHF
TRBD1 | TRBJ2-2 | TRBV6-5 | NA | TGTGCCAGCAGTGGGACAGGGCCGACCGGGGAGCTGTTTTTT | CASSGTGPTGELFF
TRBD1 | TRBJ2-3 | TRBV5-1 | NA | TGCGCCAGCAGCTTCGGGACAGGGGAAGATACGCAGTATTTT | CASSFGTGEDTQYF
NA | TRBJ2-2 | TRBV19 | NA | TGTGCCAGTAGTAAGGGGTGGACCGGGGAGCTGTTTTTT | CASSKGWTGELFF
NA | TRBJ1-2 | TRBV2 | NA | TGTGCCAGCAGTGAAGCCCCTGGGGGGTATGGCTACACCTTC | CASSEAPGGYGYTF
NA | TRBJ2-2 | TRBV5-5 | NA | TGTGCCAGCAGCTTGGCCTGGACAGCGAACACCGGGGAGCTGTTTTTT | CASSLAWTANTGELFF
TRBD1 | TRBJ2-7 | TRBV5-1 | NA | TGCGCCAGCACCCTGGGACAGGGCGGGTACGAGCAGTACTTC | CASTLGQGGYEQYF
NA | TRBJ2-7 | TRBV7-2 | NA | TGTGCCAGCAGCTCCCCTGGGGACGAGCAGTACTTC | CASSSPGDEQYF
NA | TRBJ1-3 | TRBV29-1 | once | TGCAGCGTTTCAGGACGGCACTCTGGAAACACCATATATTTT | CSVSGRHSGNTIYF
NA | TRBJ2-3 | TRBV5-1 | NA | TGCGCCAGCAGCCCCTCCGGGACAACTAGCACAGATACGCAGTATTTT | CASSPSGTTSTDTQYF
TRBD1 | TRBJ1-4 | TRBV7-2 | once | TGTGCCAGCAGCTTACTAAGACAGGGGGTAGACGGAAAACTGTTTTTT | CASSLLRQGVDGKLFF
NA | TRBJ1-3 | TRBV5-4 | once | TGTGCCAGCAGCTTGGGGCAGGGTGACGGAAACACCATATATTTT | CASSLGQGDGNTIYF
NA | TRBJ1-4 | TRBV5-1 | NA | TGCGCCAGCTCTCCCGGGACAACTAATGAAAAACTGTTTTTT | CASSPGTTNEKLFF
TRBD2 | TRBJ2-7 | TRBV11-2 | once | TGTGCCAGCAGCTTAGTAGCGGGAGGGCCCTACGAGCAGTACTTC | CASSLVAGGPYEQYF
NA | TRBJ2-6 | TRBV7-9 | NA | TGTGCCAGCTGGGGCTCTCTCTCTGGGGCCAACGTCCTGACTTTC | CASWGSLSGANVLTF
TRBD2 | TRBJ2-3 | TRBV10-1 | NA | TGCGCCAGCACCGGACTAGCGGGAGATACGCAGTATTTT | CASTGLAGDTQYF
NA | TRBJ2-2 | TRBV5-4 | NA | TGTGCCAGCACCCCCCCTGGGGTGCACGGGGAGCTGTTTTTT | CASTPPGVHGELFF
NA | TRBJ1-5 | TRBV27 | NA | TGTGCCAGCACCTACGCCAGGGATAGGCCCCAGCATTTT | CASTYARDRPQHF
NA | TRBJ1-1 | TRBV30 | NA | TGTGCCTGGAGTGCCTCAGACAGCTTTGAAGCTTTCTTT | CAWSASDSFEAFF
NA | TRBJ2-1 | TRBV9 | NA | TGTGCCAGCAGCGGTACTGGTAGCCCGTACAATGAGCAGTTCTTC | CASSGTGSPYNEQFF
TRBD2 | TRBJ2-3 | TRBV7-9 | NA | TGTGCCAGCAGCAGCACTAGCGGGAGAGGCACAGATACGCAGTATTTT | CASSSTSGRGTDTQYF
NA | TRBJ2-3 | TRBV21-1 | NA | TGTGCCAGCAGGGTTAAAGATACGCAGTATTTT | CASRVKDTQYF
NA | TRBJ2-2 | TRBV28 | NA | TGTGCCAGCAGTTTACGTCAGACGAACACCGGGGAGCTGTTTTTT | CASSLRQTNTGELFF
NA | TRBJ2-1 | TRBV27 | NA | TGTGCCAGCAGTCTCAGCGGGACATATAACAATGAGCAGTTCTTC | CASSLSGTYNNEQFF
TRBD1 | TRBJ2-6 | TRBV27 | NA | TGTGCCAGCAGTTACAGGTGGGGCAGGGGGCCCAATTCAGCTGGGGCCAACGTCCTGACTTTC | CASSYRWGRGPNSAGANVLTF
TRBD1 | TRBJ2-3 | TRBV5-5 | NA | TGTGCCAGCAGGGCAGGGGGTTTCGACACAGATACGCAGTATTTT | CASRAGGFDTDTQYF
TRBD1 | TRBJ2-1 | TRBV6-1 | NA | TGTGCCAGCCTCCCGGGACAGAGCTACAATGAGCAGTTCTTC | CASLPGQSYNEQFF
TRBD2 | TRBJ2-1 | TRBV5-1 | NA | TGCGCCAGCAGCTTCGGTTTAATAGCGGGAGACACAGATGAGCAGTTCTTC | CASSFGLIAGDTDEQFF